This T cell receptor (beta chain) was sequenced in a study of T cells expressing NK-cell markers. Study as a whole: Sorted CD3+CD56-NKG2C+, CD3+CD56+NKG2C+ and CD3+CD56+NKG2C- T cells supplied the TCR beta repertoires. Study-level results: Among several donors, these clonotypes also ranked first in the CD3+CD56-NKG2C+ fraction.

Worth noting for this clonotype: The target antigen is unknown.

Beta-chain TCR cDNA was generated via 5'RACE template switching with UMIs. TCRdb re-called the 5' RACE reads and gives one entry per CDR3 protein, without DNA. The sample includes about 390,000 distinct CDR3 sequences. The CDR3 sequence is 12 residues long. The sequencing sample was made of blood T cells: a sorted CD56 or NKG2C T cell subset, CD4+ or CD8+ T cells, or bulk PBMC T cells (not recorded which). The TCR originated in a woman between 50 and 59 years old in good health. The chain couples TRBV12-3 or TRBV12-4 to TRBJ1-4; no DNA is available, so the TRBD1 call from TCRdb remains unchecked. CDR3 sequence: CASSQQGGKLFF.